What follows is one TCR beta chain and its context. Germline CDR1 and CDR2: SEHNR and FQNEAQ (reference sequence). This CDR3 comprises 12 residues. Trimming removed 6 bases at V and 4 bases at J, with 9 bases between. Profiled with immunoSEQ multiplex PCR; TCRdb holds only in-frame clones, not every one. Among approximately 190,000 clones listed, about four fifths were seen once. This sample is drawn from a study of blood T cell repertoires in COVID-19. Membership in each cohort depended on participant-reported clinical history. The gene calls are TRBV7-9 and TRBJ1-2; D is undetermined. The sequence was collected from a woman aged 30 to 39 who had been exposed to COVID-19. Sequenced: PBMCs or T cells enriched from blood (not recorded which). CDR3: CASRSTVYGYTF. For the CDR3, the DNA is TGTGCCAGCAGGTCTACAGTCTATGGCTACACCTTC. The entire variable domain, with the rest obtained from reference TRBV7-9 and TRBJ1-2, is as follows: DTGVSQNPRHKITKRGQNVTFRCDPISEHNRLYWYRQTLGQGPEFLTYFQNEAQLEKSRLLSDRFSAERPKGSFSTLEIQRTEQGDSAMYLCASRSTVYGYTFGSGTRLTVV.